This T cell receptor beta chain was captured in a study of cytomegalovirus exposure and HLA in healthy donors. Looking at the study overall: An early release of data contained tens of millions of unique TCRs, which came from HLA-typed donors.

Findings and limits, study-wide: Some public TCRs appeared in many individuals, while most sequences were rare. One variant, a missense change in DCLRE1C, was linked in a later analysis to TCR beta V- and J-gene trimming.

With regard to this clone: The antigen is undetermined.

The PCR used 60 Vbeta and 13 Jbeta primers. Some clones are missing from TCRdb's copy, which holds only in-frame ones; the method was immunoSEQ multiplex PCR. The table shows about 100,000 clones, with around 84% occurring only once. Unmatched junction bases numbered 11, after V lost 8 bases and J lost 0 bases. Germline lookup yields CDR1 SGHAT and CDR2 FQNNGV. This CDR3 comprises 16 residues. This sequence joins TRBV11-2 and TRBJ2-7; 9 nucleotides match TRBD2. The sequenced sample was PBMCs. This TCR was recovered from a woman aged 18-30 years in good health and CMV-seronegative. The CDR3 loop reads CASRPLRGGTSYEQYF. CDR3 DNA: TGTGCCAGCCGTCCACTGCGGGGGGGCACCTCCTACGAGCAGTACTTC.